The 27 T cell receptor beta chains below all came from one sample that was sequenced in a study of T-cell reconstitution after alpha-beta-depleted transplantation in children. TCRbeta library construction was performed incorporating unique molecular identifiers. TCRdb fed the PCR reads into MiXCR, producing one record per CDR3 protein. This sample yields over 100,000 distinct CDR3 sequences, of which less than 6% are seen a single time; about 6.1% belongs to the top ten. Sample: PBMCs, mostly from graft donor cells, taken 60 days after TCRalphabeta/CD19-depleted stem cell transplant. The receptor source for this set is a female patient aged 2 to 10 who had a stem cell transplant for Fanconi anemia, so the T cells may come from the graft donor.

This clonotype was seen at least ten times. The chain recombines TRBV19 with TRBJ2-3; the D is unclear. Trimming took 3 bases from V and 2 from J, leaving 9 bases between them. CDR3 size: 14 residues. CDR1 and CDR2 (germline): LNHDA, SQIVND (reference sequence). In nucleotides, the CDR3 is TGTGCCAGTAGTATGGTTGTGGACACAGATACGCAGTATTTT. Translating gives CASSMVVDTDTQYF.

The V and J genes are TRBV5-1 and TRBJ2-1; 12 nucleotides match TRBD2. Germline CDR1 SGHRS, CDR2 YFSETQ. CDR3 length: 15 amino acids. V gave up 3 bases and J gave up 7 bases; unmatched junction bases: 5. CDR3 coding DNA: TGCGCCAGCAGCTGGACTAGCGGGGCCCCTAATGAGCAGTTCTTC. Protein: CASSWTSGAPNEQFF.

J is TRBJ1-1 and V is TRBV29-1; the D gene is possibly TRBD1 (6 bases). V shed 0 bases and J shed 8 bases, with 10 bases lying between them. The germline CDR1 and CDR2 sequences are SQVTM and ANQGSEA. This CDR3 comprises 12 residues. The CDR3 loop is CSVEDGGAEAFF. The CDR3 region has the DNA TGCAGCGTTGAAGACGGGGGGGCCGAAGCTTTCTTT.

This clonotype was detected many times. The chain is built from TRBV20-1 and TRBJ2-1; D is ambiguous. Germline loops: CDR1 DFQATT, CDR2 SNEGSKA (reference sequence). V shed 0 bases and J shed 3 bases, with 3 bases lying between them. This CDR3 spans 12 amino acids. The CDR3 loop is CSARDDYNEQFF. Here the CDR3 DNA reads TGCAGTGCTAGAGATGACTACAATGAGCAGTTCTTC.

This clonotype has at least ten counts. The chain carries TRBV7-9 and TRBJ1-2; D possibly corresponds to TRBD1 (6 bases). This CDR3 is built from 14 residues. Trimming took off 5 bases at V and 2 bases at J, with 12 bases between the two ends. Germline V CDR1 and CDR2: SEHNR, FQNEAQ (reference sequence). This chain's CDR3 is CASSPRQANYGYTF. The CDR3 nucleotides are TGTGCCAGCAGCCCCCGACAGGCAAACTATGGCTACACCTTC.

There are many counts of this clonotype. The V call is TRBV21-1, the J call TRBJ1-5. TRBV21-1 is classified as a pseudogene. This CDR3 comprises 18 residues. The CDR3 is CASSKEFGWQYSNQPQHF. Here the CDR3 DNA reads TGTGCCAGCAGCAAAGAATTTGGGTGGCAGTATAGCAATCAGCCCCAGCATTTT.

This clonotype was observed at least ten times. The genes are TRBV12-3 or TRBV12-4 and TRBJ2-7; TRBD1 is a possible D gene (5 bases). The CDR3 has 13 residues. Trimming took 6 bases from V and 4 from J, leaving 13 bases between them. The CDR3 nucleotides read TGTGCCAGCAGCATCAGGGTAGGGTACGAGCAGTACTTC. It codes for CASSIRVGYEQYF.

This clonotype was detected many times. The chain uses TRBV9 and TRBJ2-3, with D possibly TRBD2 on 6 matching bases. Trimming stripped 4 bases from V and 1 base from J, with 16 bases between. The CDR3 has 16 residues. Germline V gene sequence: CDR1 SGDLS, CDR2 YYNGEE. In DNA, the CDR3 is TGTGCCAGCAGCCCAGCCGTTGGAGGGGGCACAGATACGCAGTATTTT. It codes for CASSPAVGGGTDTQYF.

This clonotype was counted many times. The rearrangement links TRBV5-1 to TRBJ2-4, with D possibly TRBD2 on 6 matching bases. Germline V lookup: CDR1 SGHRS, CDR2 YFSETQ. Trimming stripped 0 bases from V and 0 bases from J, with 13 bases between. This CDR3 region has 17 residues. DNA for the CDR3: TGCGCCAGCAGCTTGGTGCCGGGAGAACTAGCCAAAAACATTCAGTACTTC. Protein product: CASSLVPGELAKNIQYF.

Remarks on this clonotype: An end of the junction does not agree with germline; a read error may underlie this. This sequence joins TRBV7-6 and TRBJ2-2; 7 positions agree with TRBD2. Germline CDR1 and CDR2: SGHVS and FNYEAQ. CDR3 length: 15 amino acids. The CDR3 protein is CASGFSGGNTGELFF. DNA for the CDR3: TGTGCCAGCGGCTTCTCGGGAGGTAACACCGGGGAGCTGTTTTTT. Full variable domain (outside the CDR3, taken from reference TRBV7-6 and TRBJ2-2): GAGVSQSPRYKVTKRGQDVALRCDPISGHVSLYWYRQALGQGPEFLTYFNYEAQQDKSGLPNDRFSAERPEGSISTLTIQRTEQRDSAMYRCASGFSGGNTGELFFGEGSRLTVL.

This clonotype was seen repeatedly, ten times or more. The chain couples TRBV29-1 to TRBJ2-7; D gene uncertain. The germline V and J ends were trimmed by 4 bases and 7 bases, with 14 bases remaining between them. In germline, CDR1 is SQVTM, CDR2 ANQGSEA. This CDR3 spans 12 amino acids. The CDR3: CSVGFLGGEQYF. The CDR3 DNA reads TGCAGCGTTGGTTTCCTCGGCGGAGAGCAGTACTTC.

The sample holds many counts of this clonotype. The genes are TRBV6-1 and TRBJ2-5; 7 nucleotides agree with TRBD1. The ends lost 4 bases at V and 5 bases at J; junction bases unmatched: 7. The CDR3 is 14 residues long. Per the germline V gene, CDR1 is MNHNS and CDR2 is SASEGT. The CDR3 here is CASSVHRGGETQYF. CDR3 bases: TGTGCCAGCAGTGTACACAGGGGTGGTGAGACCCAGTACTTC.

This clonotype was seen many times. The V and J genes are TRBV20-1 and TRBJ2-3, with 7 positions matching TRBD1. The germline V gene encodes CDR1 DFQATT and CDR2 SNEGSKA (reference sequence). The CDR3 runs to 14 residues. After removal of 1 base from V and 2 bases from J, the junction contained 3 bases not matched to a gene. The CDR3, as DNA: TGCAGTGCTAGAGCGCAGGGGGTCACAGATACGCAGTATTTT. It yields the protein CSARAQGVTDTQYF.

This clonotype was detected many times. The rearrangement joins TRBV12-3 or TRBV12-4 to TRBJ2-7; D unresolved. V was pared by 4 bases and J by 0 bases, with 4 bases between. The CDR3 contains 12 residues. CDR3 sequence: CASSSHSYEQYF. The CDR3 DNA follows: TGTGCCAGCAGTTCCCACTCCTACGAGCAGTACTTC.

This clonotype was detected ten times or more. This chain uses TRBV7-2 with TRBJ1-2; 7 bases are shared with TRBD1. Germline lookup yields CDR1 SGHTA and CDR2 FQGNSA. The V gene end was trimmed by 4 bases and the J gene end by 6 bases; junction bases not matched to a gene: 11. The CDR3 covers 15 residues. The CDR3 region has the DNA TGTGCCAGCAGCTCGTACAGGGGAGGGGTCGATGGCTACACCTTC. Protein sequence: CASSSYRGGVDGYTF.

This clonotype was seen many times. V gene TRBV5-1 combines with J gene TRBJ2-1; TRBD2 matches at 8 bases. This CDR3 contains 15 residues. Germline CDR1 and CDR2: SGHRS and YFSETQ. J was trimmed by 5 bases and V by 0 bases; bases with no gene match: 4. For the CDR3, the DNA is TGCGCCAGCAGCTTGGTTTGGCGGGAGGACAATGAGCAGTTCTTC. Protein sequence: CASSLVWREDNEQFF.

This clonotype was recorded many times. The J gene is TRBJ2-7, the V gene TRBV11-2, with 14 bases matching TRBD2. CDR3 length: 17 amino acids. V shed 5 bases, J shed 3 bases, and the junction held 9 bases outside the gene matches. Germline values: CDR1 SGHAT, CDR2 FQNNGV. The CDR3 here is CASSRGLAGGLNYEQYF. The DNA for the CDR3 is TGTGCCAGCAGCCGTGGACTAGCGGGGGGCCTAAACTACGAGCAGTACTTC.

The CDR3 sequence is CASSARLARTDTQYF. Here the CDR3 DNA reads TGCGCCAGCAGCGCCAGACTAGCGCGGACAGATACGCAGTATTTT. The V and J genes are TRBV5-1 and TRBJ2-3, with 8 bases aligning to TRBD2. This CDR3 contains 15 residues. J was trimmed by 3 bases and V by 4 bases; bases with no gene match: 7. Looked up from germline, CDR1 is SGHRS and CDR2 is YFSETQ.

This clonotype was detected many times. The chain is built from TRBV28 and TRBJ2-5, with 7 positions matching TRBD2. This CDR3 has 13 amino acids. Germline CDR1 MDHEN, CDR2 SYDVKM. After removal of 8 bases from V and 4 bases from J, the junction contained 7 bases not matched to a gene. The CDR3 is CASGGLGGETQYF. The CDR3 region has the DNA TGTGCCAGCGGAGGACTAGGTGGAGAGACCCAGTACTTC. Full variable domain (rest looked up from reference TRBV28 and TRBJ2-5): DVKVTQSSRYLVKRTGEKVFLECVQDMDHENMFWYRQDPGLGLRLIYFSYDVKMKEKGDIPEGYSVSREKKERFSLILESASTNQTSMYLCASGGLGGETQYFGPGTRLLVL.

This chain links TRBV27 with TRBJ2-7; D unclear. Germline assignment: CDR1 MNHEY and CDR2 SMNVEV (reference sequence). With 2 bases removed from V and 0 bases from J, the gap between germline ends came to 5 bases. The CDR3 runs 13 residues. The CDR3 DNA reads TGTGCCAGCAGTTTAAGGCCCTCCTACGAGCAGTACTTC. Protein: CASSLRPSYEQYF.

This clonotype has at least ten counts. The chain carries TRBV4-1 and TRBJ2-3, with unresolved D. Deletions cut 1 base from V and 5 bases from J, with 10 bases between. The germline CDR1 and CDR2 sequences are MGHRA and YSYEKL. The CDR3 consists of 14 residues. The CDR3 nucleotides read TGCGCCAGCAGCCAAGGGTGGGGTAAAGATACGCAGTATTTT. The encoded protein is CASSQGWGKDTQYF.

The chain is built from TRBV5-1 and TRBJ2-7; 9 bases line up with TRBD2. Trimming at V came to 0 bases and at J to 6 bases, leaving 4 bases not matched to a gene. This CDR3 has 14 amino acids. The germline V gene encodes CDR1 SGHRS and CDR2 YFSETQ. CDR3: CASSLGLAGREQYF. In nucleotides, the CDR3 is TGCGCCAGCAGCTTGGGGCTAGCGGGACGCGAGCAGTACTTC.

The rearrangement links TRBV29-1 to TRBJ2-7; weak D call: TRBD1 (6 bases). The V end was cut by 5 bases, the J end by 2 bases, with 10 bases between. The CDR3 is made up of 12 amino acids. Per the germline V gene, CDR1 is SQVTM and CDR2 is ANQGSEA. CDR3 sequence: CSVRDTPYEQYF. DNA of the CDR3: TGCAGCGTTCGGGACACCCCCTACGAGCAGTACTTC.

This clonotype has ten or more counts. The gene calls are TRBV28 and TRBJ2-3; D ambiguous. Trimming removed 4 bases at V and 2 bases at J, with 4 bases between. The V gene's germline CDR1 is MDHEN and CDR2 SYDVKM. This CDR3 has 12 residues. The CDR3 coding sequence is TGTGCCAGCAGTTCCGTCACAGATACGCAGTATTTT. This encodes CASSSVTDTQYF. Full variable domain (remainder filled in from reference TRBV28 and TRBJ2-3): DVKVTQSSRYLVKRTGEKVFLECVQDMDHENMFWYRQDPGLGLRLIYFSYDVKMKEKGDIPEGYSVSREKKERFSLILESASTNQTSMYLCASSSVTDTQYFGPGTRLTVL.

This clonotype was seen repeatedly, ten times or more. The rearrangement uses TRBV5-6 and TRBJ2-1; possibly TRBD2 for D (6 bases). The ends were cut back, 4 bases at V and 2 bases at J, with 19 bases in the middle. Germline loops: CDR1 SGHDT, CDR2 YYEEEE. The CDR3 is 17 amino acids. CDR3 in amino acids: CASSLRGLSKAYNEQFF. CDR3 sequence (DNA): TGTGCCAGCAGCCTAAGGGGACTCTCGAAGGCCTACAATGAGCAGTTCTTC.

This clonotype came up many times. The chain has TRBV14 and TRBJ2-5; D unresolved. Trimming removed 2 bases at V and 5 bases at J, with 3 bases between. CDR1 and CDR2 (germline): SGHDN, FVKESK. This CDR3 has 11 amino acids. The CDR3 here is CASSQSETQYF. DNA for the CDR3: TGTGCCAGCAGCCAAAGTGAGACCCAGTACTTC.

This clonotype was detected ten times or more. This chain uses TRBV29-1 with TRBJ2-5; D is uncertain. CDR1 and CDR2 (germline): SQVTM, ANQGSEA. V lost 6 bases and J lost 5, with 10 bases in between. This CDR3 spans 11 amino acids. CDR3 protein: CSVTRRETQYF. As DNA, the CDR3 is TGCAGCGTGACTCGCCGGGAGACCCAGTACTTC.